Listed below are T cell receptor beta chains from one sample, sequenced in a study of response to subunit inactivated influenza vaccine. TCRdb redid the calling of the RT-PCR reads with MiXCR, one entry per CDR3 protein. The sample includes more than 150,000 distinct CDR3 sequences, around 9% of them seen just once. The sequences come from non-naive T cells sorted from PBMCs, collected on the day of vaccination. These receptors came from a middle-aged man who received an inactivated influenza vaccine. Each CDR3 is given with its conserved first and last residue. Fields, in order: V gene, J gene, CDR3 protein.

V: TRBV6-2/TRBV6-3; J: TRBJ1-1; CDR3: CASSFTDTEAFF
V: TRBV7-2; J: TRBJ2-1; CDR3: CASSLASERNEQFF
V: TRBV5-1; J: TRBJ2-1; CDR3: CATSPRGAYNEQFF
V: TRBV7-2; J: TRBJ1-3; CDR3: CASSLAWGPGNTIYF
V: TRBV20-1; J: TRBJ2-5; CDR3: CSARSYREYQETQYF
V: TRBV5-1; J: TRBJ2-1; CDR3: CASSLVPSGGSNNEQFF
V: TRBV5-1; J: TRBJ2-5; CDR3: CASSLDLETQYF
V: TRBV2; J: TRBJ2-7; CDR3: CASRTPHTSYEQYF
V: TRBV7-9; J: TRBJ2-4; CDR3: CASSSVIGGLGNIQYF
V: TRBV28; J: TRBJ2-1; CDR3: CASSQGPNNNEQFF
V: TRBV20-1; J: TRBJ2-3; CDR3: CSARADRGSPDTQYF
V: TRBV7-9; J: TRBJ2-7; CDR3: CASSLARGGDEQYF
V: TRBV20-1; J: TRBJ2-3; CDR3: CSAREPGTSTQYF
V: TRBV4-1; J: TRBJ2-3; CDR3: CASSPIGPADTQYF
V: TRBV5-1; J: TRBJ2-5; CDR3: CASKGEETQYF
V: TRBV2; J: TRBJ2-1; CDR3: CASSESGIHEQFF
V: TRBV20-1; J: TRBJ2-2; CDR3: CSARDFRFQELFF
V: TRBV7-2; J: TRBJ2-2; CDR3: CASSPPSGRNTGELFF
V: TRBV27; J: TRBJ2-7; CDR3: CASSRTGTRNYEQYF
V: TRBV7-9; J: TRBJ2-1; CDR3: CASSSGTGANLQFF
V: TRBV7-7; J: TRBJ2-7; CDR3: CASSNDRGSEQYF
V: TRBV12-5; J: TRBJ2-2; CDR3: CASGLVLGELFF
V: TRBV11-3; J: TRBJ2-1; CDR3: CASSGRWGGNDEQFF
V: TRBV10-1; J: TRBJ1-1; CDR3: CASSLAVNTEAFF
V: TRBV20-1; J: TRBJ2-2; CDR3: CSAPRHNTGELFF
V: TRBV7-2; J: TRBJ1-6; CDR3: CASSSGGTGNNSPLHF
V: TRBV7-2; J: TRBJ2-5; CDR3: CASSIGQNQETQYF
V: TRBV11-2; J: TRBJ1-4; CDR3: CASSLMGGSTNEKLFF
V: TRBV6-2/TRBV6-3; J: TRBJ1-4; CDR3: CASSFSSGAGKLFF
V: TRBV20-1; J: TRBJ2-1; CDR3: CSASPRGRYNEQFF